A single sample gave rise to the 25 T cell receptor beta chains below, sequenced in a study of T cells expressing NK-cell markers. Reprocessing the 5' RACE reads, TCRdb reports a single entry for every CDR3 protein and omits DNA. This repertoire includes about 30,000 distinct CDR3 sequences. Source material: blood T cells: a sorted CD56 or NKG2C T cell subset, CD4+ or CD8+ T cells, or bulk PBMC T cells (not recorded which). These receptor sequences come from a woman between 18 and 69 years old in good health.

The J gene is TRBJ2-7, the V gene TRBV5-5; TCRdb reports TRBD2, a call that lacks DNA to check it against. The CDR3 is 13 amino acids. Germline V CDR1 and CDR2: SGHKS, YYEKEE (reference sequence). CDR3 loop: CASSFLAGDEQYF.

The genes are TRBV27 and TRBJ2-1; TCRdb calls TRBD2, which cannot be checked without DNA. The CDR3 is 14 residues long. Germline loops: CDR1 MNHEY, CDR2 SMNVEV (reference sequence). CDR3 region: CASASKGLYNEQFF.

This chain connects TRBV29-1 to TRBJ2-1; checking the TCRdb D call of TRBD1 is not possible without DNA. Germline-derived CDR1 and CDR2 are SQVTM and ANQGSEA. This CDR3 spans 14 amino acids. This CDR3 reads CSVEKGAHGTEQFF.

V gene TRBV9 combines with J gene TRBJ2-4; TCRdb calls TRBD1, which cannot be checked without DNA. The germline V gene encodes CDR1 SGDLS and CDR2 YYNGEE. The CDR3 has 15 residues. CDR3 amino acids: CASSAGTGPLHIQYF.

The rearrangement joins TRBV20-1 to TRBJ1-2; the TCRdb call, TRBD1, lacks DNA for checking. The CDR3 loop spans 12 amino acids. Germline V gene lookup returns CDR1 DFQATT and CDR2 SNEGSKA (reference sequence). CDR3 in amino acids: CSAQGGGDGYTF.

This chain links TRBV5-5 with TRBJ1-2; the TCRdb call, TRBD1, lacks DNA for checking. This CDR3 is 13 amino acids long. CDR1 SGHKS and CDR2 YYEKEE come from the germline V gene (reference sequence). CDR3 amino acids: CASSYRESYGYTF. Looking up the rest from reference TRBV5-5 and TRBJ1-2 gives the full variable domain: DAGVTQSPTHLIKTRGQQVTLRCSPISGHKSVSWYQQVLGQGPQFIFQYYEKEERGRGNFPDRFSARQFPNYSSELNVNALLLGDSALYLCASSYRESYGYTFGSGTRLTVV.

This chain uses TRBV9 with TRBJ2-3; TCRdb reports TRBD1, a call that lacks DNA to check it against. This CDR3 has 14 amino acids. The germline V gene encodes CDR1 SGDLS and CDR2 YYNGEE. CDR3 sequence: CASSHSGGWDTQYF. The whole variable domain, filled in from reference TRBV9 and TRBJ2-3, reads DSGVTQTPKHLITATGQRVTLRCSPRSGDLSVYWYQQSLDQGLQFLIQYYNGEERAKGNILERFSAQQFPDLHSELNLSSLELGDSALYFCASSHSGGWDTQYFGPGTRLTVL.

The chain uses TRBV12-3 or TRBV12-4 and TRBJ1-2. The CDR3 has 14 residues. CDR3 loop: CASSGRQNNYGYTF.

The chain carries TRBV11-2 and TRBJ2-7. From germline, CDR1 is SGHAT and CDR2 FQNNGV. The CDR3 has 14 amino acids. CDR3 loop: CASSLAREIYEQYF.

V is TRBV30 and J is TRBJ2-7. Per the germline V gene, CDR1 is GTSNPN and CDR2 is SVGIG (reference sequence). The length of the CDR3 is 12 residues. The CDR3 protein is CAWNPTRSEQYF.

This chain uses TRBV2 with TRBJ2-3; TCRdb reports TRBD1, a call that lacks DNA to check it against. The germline gives CDR1 SNHLY, CDR2 FYNNEI. The CDR3 is made up of 14 amino acids. The CDR3: CASALGQGTDTQYF.

The chain joins TRBV4-2 to TRBJ2-3; the D gene TCRdb calls, TRBD2, cannot be checked with no DNA. The CDR3 extends over 15 amino acids. Germline V gene lookup returns CDR1 LGHNA and CDR2 YNFKEQ. CDR3 sequence reads: CASTLAGGLQDTQYF.

The chain has TRBV29-1 and TRBJ2-1. From germline, CDR1 is SQVTM and CDR2 ANQGSEA. This CDR3 region has 12 residues. The CDR3 loop reads CSVETHPNEQFF.

The V and J genes are TRBV4-1 and TRBJ2-1; TCRdb lists TRBD1, though no DNA is available to test this call. Looked up from germline, CDR1 is MGHRA and CDR2 is YSYEKL. The CDR3 consists of 15 residues. Here the CDR3 reads CASSQARSGLGEQFF.

V and J are TRBV6-5 and TRBJ1-5. The germline CDR1 and CDR2 sequences are MNHEY and SVGAGI. The CDR3 is 13 residues long. The CDR3: CASSYSADQPQHF.

V and J are TRBV4-2 and TRBJ2-1; TCRdb names TRBD2, which stays unverified in the absence of DNA. The CDR3 has 18 residues. CDR1 is LGHNA, CDR2 YNFKEQ, per germline. CDR3 residues: CASSQDGILAGGGDEQFF.

The gene calls are TRBV5-6 and TRBJ1-1. Germline-derived CDR1 and CDR2 are SGHDT and YYEEEE. This CDR3 region has 15 residues. The CDR3 spells CASSLFGLRNTEAFF.

The rearrangement links TRBV6-5 to TRBJ2-2; TCRdb returns TRBD1, unconfirmable since there is no DNA. The length of the CDR3 is 16 residues. Looked up from germline, CDR1 is MNHEY and CDR2 is SVGAGI. The chain's CDR3 is CASSYLWGEDTGELFF.

V is TRBV7-8 and J is TRBJ1-2; TCRdb's D call of TRBD1 is untestable without DNA. Per germline, CDR1 SGHVS and CDR2 FQNEAQ. The CDR3 runs to 15 residues. CDR3 sequence: CASSLEITGVYGYTF.

The chain carries TRBV29-1 and TRBJ1-1. The CDR3 covers 11 residues. The V gene's germline CDR1 is SQVTM and CDR2 ANQGSEA. The CDR3 here is CSVVVRSEAFF.

The chain is built from TRBV27 and TRBJ2-5; the TCRdb D gene call, TRBD1, has no DNA to confirm it. The germline gives CDR1 MNHEY, CDR2 SMNVEV (reference sequence). The length of the CDR3 is 13 residues. The CDR3 reads CASSSDRGETQYF.

The gene calls are TRBV12-3 or TRBV12-4 and TRBJ2-5; as DNA is missing, the TRBD2 call by TCRdb cannot be tested. The CDR3 is made up of 14 amino acids. The CDR3 here is CASSTGTSGGTQYF.

The rearrangement links TRBV4-1 to TRBJ1-2; TCRdb calls TRBD1, which cannot be checked without DNA. This CDR3 region has 12 residues. The germline V gene encodes CDR1 MGHRA and CDR2 YSYEKL. The CDR3 loop reads CASSQDSLGYTF.

The gene calls are TRBV11-2 and TRBJ2-7. CDR1 is SGHAT and CDR2 is FQNNGV in the germline V gene. The CDR3 totals 11 residues. The CDR3 region is CASSSPYEQYF.

V is TRBV11-2 and J is TRBJ1-4; TCRdb outputs TRBD1, but without DNA this stays unchecked. In germline, CDR1 is SGHAT, CDR2 FQNNGV. This CDR3 has 15 amino acids. Here the CDR3 reads CASSTRQGKGEKLFF.